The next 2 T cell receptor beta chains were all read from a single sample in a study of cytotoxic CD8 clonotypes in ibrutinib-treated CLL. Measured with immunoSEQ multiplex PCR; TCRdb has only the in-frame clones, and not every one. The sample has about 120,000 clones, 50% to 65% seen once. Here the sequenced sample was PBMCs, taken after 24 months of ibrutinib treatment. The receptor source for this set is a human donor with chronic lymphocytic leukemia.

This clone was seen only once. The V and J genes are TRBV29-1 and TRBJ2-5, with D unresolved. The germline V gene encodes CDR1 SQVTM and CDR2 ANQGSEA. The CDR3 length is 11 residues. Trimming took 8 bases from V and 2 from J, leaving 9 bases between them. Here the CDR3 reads CSTGQQETQYF. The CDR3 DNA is TGCAGCACTGGCCAGCAAGAGACCCAGTACTTC.

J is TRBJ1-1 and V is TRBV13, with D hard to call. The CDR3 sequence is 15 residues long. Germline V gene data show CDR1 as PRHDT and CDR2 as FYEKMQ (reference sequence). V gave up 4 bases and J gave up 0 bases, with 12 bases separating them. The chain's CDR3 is CASSSTPGVNTEAFF. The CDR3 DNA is TGTGCCAGCAGCTCGACCCCGGGAGTGAACACTGAAGCTTTCTTT.